This TCR beta chain was captured by sequencing in a study of cytomegalovirus exposure and HLA in healthy donors (TCRdb year 2017). Study-wide context: According to an earlier analysis of several hundred of the donors, some 180 million T cells yielded some 110 million unique TCR beta sequences and 250 to 350 Gb of sequence data. Across 398 genotyped donors of the cohort, an average of about 250,000 unique TCR beta nucleotide sequences per donor were sequenced, and approximately 19% of those sequences were non-productive. About 320 gigabases of sequencing data and roughly 90 million unique TCR sequences were included in an early release covering under 650 HLA-typed donors. Of the 300 to 400 genotyped donors, around 81% fell in the genetic ancestry cluster associated with self-reported Caucasian donors. A separate validation cohort of approximately 120 different subjects was used in addition to the approximately 640-subject first cohort. In an earlier analysis of 500 to 650 of the donors, high-throughput TCR beta sequencing was used to judge whether each TCR beta V gene segment behaved as functional or pseudogenic. Four to six DR-DQ haplotypes were handled as single units for association and clustering, since linkage in the cohort was strong. To study patterns of TCR occurrence, a later analysis re-analyzed previously published TCR beta repertoires from under 750 donors and added high-resolution HLA genotyping. The number of typed donors differed by locus: about 620-630 for A, B, C, DRB1 and DQB1; 500 to 550 for DQA1; fewer than 610 for DPA1; and approximately 450 for DPB1. Both class I and class II loci were covered by HLA typing, at four-digit resolution. In the later analysis, no new phenotypic data were used to find candidate immune exposures; instead, reliance was placed on TCR beta sequences and their occurrence across donors. The study used immunosequencing to profile the T cell repertoires of about 670 subjects and linked those repertoires to cytomegalovirus serostatus. The study aimed to test whether cataloging public T cell receptors could reveal signatures of past pathogen exposure. Alongside the repertoire data, information on donor age, sex, ethnicity and CMV serostatus was compiled. To predict cytomegalovirus infection status, the study combined high-throughput TCR immunosequencing, statistical association of individual TCRs with disease status, and machine learning. All discovery cohort repertoires had been generated using a single sequencing platform. In a later genetic analysis, genome-wide SNP genotypes for about 55% of the roughly 670 donors were used, and that subset was treated as a discovery cohort.

The library came from the immunoSEQ multiplex PCR assay. For the multiplex PCR, a mixture combining 60 forward primers for TCR Vbeta segments and 13 reverse primers for TCR Jbeta segments was used. Amplification of the CDR3 region of rearranged TCR beta genes was performed with a multiplex PCR assay on genomic DNA. On the Illumina HiSeq System, the amplified TCR beta libraries were sequenced as 87-base-pair reads. Regarding the original processing steps: In a later analysis, 80 million or so unique TCR beta chains were counted across the roughly 610 repertoires, and around 11 million of these chains were shared by at least two donors. Raw reads were error-corrected and collapsed into unique sequences by a nearest-neighbor algorithm in which closely related sequences were merged to remove PCR and sequencing errors. To assign V, D and J gene segments, CDR3 sequences were aligned to IMGT reference sequences. For a sequence to be retained, a match of at least six nucleotides was required to both a V gene segment and a J gene segment. A rearrangement was called productive if the CDR3 had no stop codons and remained in frame with V and J, and every other rearrangement was called non-productive. CDR3 was defined by IMGT convention, running from the second conserved V-encoded cysteine to the conserved J-encoded phenylalanine. The earlier analysis of about 640 of the donors excluded any sequence lacking an unambiguous match to a single V gene segment. An earlier analysis of 500 to 700 of the donors classified V segments as functional when productive rearrangements were above 56.7% and as segregating when the standard deviation between donors was above 5%. A statistical classification framework was built to diagnose cytomegalovirus status from the catalog of TCR beta chain sequences. V and J gene assignment, in a later analysis, came from comparing TCR nucleotide sequences with IMGT/GENE-DB human TR gene sequences. In a later analysis, CDR3 sequences and most-parsimonious VDJ recombination scenarios were assigned using the TCRdist pipeline. In a later analysis, every TCR beta chain was defined by the combination of its CDR3 amino acid sequence and its V-gene family, and reads without a unique V-gene family were dropped. As a way to deal with suspected cross-contamination and a sequencing artifact, a later analysis dropped 450 to 700 nucleotide sequences that were highly shared and had low generation probability. For each public chain, a later analysis derived a clonal expansion index from normalized ranks of inferred template counts within each repertoire. In a later analysis, generation probabilities were computed using a VDJ recombination model fitted to out-of-frame rearrangements, and the results were checked against IGoR. In a later analysis, hypergeometric tests were used to score TCR-TCR, TCR-HLA and TCR-CMV co-occurrence, with a repertoire-size bias correction applied to TCR pairs. To estimate false discovery rates, a later analysis permuted the HLA or CMV assignments 20 times. In a later analysis, co-occurring TCRs were grouped with DBSCAN, and TCRdist sequence similarity was added when clustering was performed within HLA-allele-positive subsets. Co-occurrence clustering excluded repertoires with fewer than 30,000 or more than 120,000 public chains, plus five with anomalous nucleotide sharing. This is the immuneACCESS table as TCRdb keeps it, with only in-frame sequences that have V and J called. A part of the clones is gone; compared with another copy, unresolved V genes explain less than half, and the rest is unexplained. V and J calls and clone size are as listed in that table; D and trimming were resolved from the DNA. Within this sample are about 98,000 clones, with less than 85% of them counted one time only. 2.5% to 3% of the sample is in the top ten clones.

The cohort consisted of 600 to 700 healthy bone marrow donors. All cohort members were sampled while nominally healthy, although unrecorded immune exposures were likely present. The donor tested CMV seronegative, placing the donor among the 350 to 400 seronegative members of the cohort. A peripheral blood sample was collected from each donor, and TCR beta sequencing was performed on peripheral blood mononuclear cells. The Qiagen DNeasy Blood Extraction Kit was used to extract genomic DNA from the blood cell samples. Overall results and qualifications from the work: A further reported finding was that TCR beta sequences accurately predicted the HLA-A and HLA-B alleles for most subjects in the first cohort. The authors suggested that the approach could potentially be extended to other disease states and immunological phenotypes. The study listed over 150 TCR beta chains as associated with cytomegalovirus. Strong co-occurrence of HLA alleles, especially DR and DQ, made assigning TCR associations to individual alleles difficult. Because HLA typing was unavailable for some donors at each locus, only the typed subset was used in association tests. An association between a missense DCLRE1C variant and V-gene and J-gene trimming of TCR beta chains was found in a later genetic analysis and replicated in an independent cohort. According to a later analysis, parvovirus B19, influenza, CMV and Epstein-Barr virus appeared linked to several top co-occurrence clusters. The sequencing pipeline was judged likely to have produced a cluster of highly shared sequence variants as a technical artifact. Because counts were too low, 15 to 20 rarely observed V segments, including chromosome 9 orphons, were left out of the earlier analysis of a few hundred of the donors. A later analysis found that most CMV-associated TCR beta chains appeared HLA-restricted, with HLA associations seemingly driven largely by CMV exposure. A later genetic analysis reported fewer N-insertions in productive TCRs among donors in an Asian-associated ancestry cluster than the roughly 640-donor mean. A later analysis found that TCR association rates varied across HLA loci, with DRB1 alleles showing the most associated TCRs and HLA-C alleles the fewest. A few of the identified cytomegalovirus-associated TCR beta chains were confirmed in vitro to be specific for cytomegalovirus antigens. Correlated functional status among segregating V segments might be attributable to linkage disequilibrium, but an unknown experimental factor could not be ruled out. In this cohort, only TCR beta chains were sequenced, and detectable features were limited by the absence of alpha or paired-chain data. Specific HLA alleles were associated with more than 15,000 TCR beta sequences at a false discovery rate of 0.05 in a later analysis. Most TCR sequences were observed very rarely across donors, whereas some public TCRs were present in many individuals. In both the original and validation cohorts, the classifier was reported to diagnose cytomegalovirus status with high specificity and sensitivity. Compared with equally common non-associated chains, HLA-associated TCR beta chains in a later analysis were more clonally expanded and had lower generation probabilities. The 87-base-pair reads could not distinguish some IMGT-functional V segments, including TRBV6-2 and TRBV6-3, so those segments were excluded. Sequencing depth was assumed to be roughly uniform across donors in the presence/absence analyses, though that assumption may not hold. The only immune exposure information available for the cohort was CMV serostatus. An earlier analysis of around 500 of the donors showed that most TCR beta V segments appeared in productive rearrangements either about 90% or about 30% of the time, which broadly matched IMGT annotations.

Comment on this clone: Which antigen it targets is not known. There are no base qualities to consult, and no much larger clone falls within one base.

Between the V and J ends, shortened by 6 bases and 4 bases respectively, the junction contains 15 bases. The CDR3, from cysteine to phenylalanine, totals 15 residues. The CDR3 DNA has 45 bases and is translated from base 1. The germline V gene supplies CDR1 MRHNA and CDR2 SNTAGT. The receptor was derived from a man in his forties or fifties in good health and CMV-seronegative. This sequence uses TRBV6-4 and TRBJ2-2; TRBD2 is perhaps the D gene, given 6 matching bases. What was sequenced was PBMCs. The CDR3 loop reads CASRRLAATTGELFF. The bases read TGTGCCAGCAGAAGATTAGCGGCGACCACCGGGGAGCTGTTTTTT.